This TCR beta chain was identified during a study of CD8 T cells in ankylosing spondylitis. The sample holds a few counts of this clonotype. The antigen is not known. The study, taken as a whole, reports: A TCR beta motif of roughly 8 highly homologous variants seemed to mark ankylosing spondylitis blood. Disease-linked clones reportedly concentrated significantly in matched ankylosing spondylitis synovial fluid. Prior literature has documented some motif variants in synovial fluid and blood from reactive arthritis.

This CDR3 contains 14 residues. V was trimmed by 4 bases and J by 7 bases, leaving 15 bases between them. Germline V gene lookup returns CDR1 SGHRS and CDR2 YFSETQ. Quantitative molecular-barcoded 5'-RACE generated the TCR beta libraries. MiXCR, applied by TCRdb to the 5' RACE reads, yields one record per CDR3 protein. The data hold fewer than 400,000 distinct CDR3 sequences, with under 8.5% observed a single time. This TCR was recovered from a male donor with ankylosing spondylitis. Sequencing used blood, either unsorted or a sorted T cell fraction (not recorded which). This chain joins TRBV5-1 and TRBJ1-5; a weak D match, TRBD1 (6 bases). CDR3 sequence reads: CASSVLGGGQPQHF. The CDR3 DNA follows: TGCGCCAGCAGCGTTTTAGGGGGTGGACAGCCCCAGCATTTT.